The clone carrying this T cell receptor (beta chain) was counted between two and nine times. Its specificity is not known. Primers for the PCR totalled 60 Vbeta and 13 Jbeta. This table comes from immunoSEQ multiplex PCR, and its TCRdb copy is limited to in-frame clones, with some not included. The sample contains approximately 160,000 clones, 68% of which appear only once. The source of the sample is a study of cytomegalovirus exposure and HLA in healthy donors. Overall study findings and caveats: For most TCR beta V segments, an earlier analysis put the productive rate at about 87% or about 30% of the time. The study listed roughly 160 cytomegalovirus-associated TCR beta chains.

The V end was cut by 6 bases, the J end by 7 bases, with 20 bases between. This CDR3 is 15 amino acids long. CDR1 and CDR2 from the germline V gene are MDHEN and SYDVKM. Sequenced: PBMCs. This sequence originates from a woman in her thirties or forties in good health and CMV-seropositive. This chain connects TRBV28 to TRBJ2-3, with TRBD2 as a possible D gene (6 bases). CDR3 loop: CASSLGGGLGNTQYF. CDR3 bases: TGTGCCAGCAGCTTAGGTGGAGGGCTAGGGAATACGCAGTATTTT.